The rows below give T cell receptor beta chains drawn from one sample of a study of blood T cell repertoires in COVID-19. Generated by immunoSEQ multiplex PCR, the TCRdb table keeps only in-frame clones and is missing some. The sample has about 260,000 clones, over 80% seen once. The material sequenced was peripheral blood. These TCRs come from a woman in her thirties or forties who had recovered from COVID-19. The CDR3 runs from the conserved cysteine through the conserved F or W. D genes are given only for firm matches. Size is stated for part of the rows, as once, few or many counts, or as a class when the clone is expanded.

D	V	length	size	J	DNA	CDR3
.	TRBV5-1	14	.	TRBJ2-7	TGCGCCAGCAGCTTGGGGCAGTTTCCCTACGAGCAGTACTTC	CASSLGQFPYEQYF
TRBD2	TRBV6-5	15	.	TRBJ2-1	TGTGCCAGCAGCCTATCTAGCGGGGGGTACAATGAGCAGTTCTTC	CASSLSSGGYNEQFF
.	TRBV12-5	13	.	TRBJ1-2	TGTGCTAGTGTTCTCTCGGGGGGAGATGGCTACACCTTC	CASVLSGGDGYTF
TRBD1	TRBV28	16	.	TRBJ2-1	TGTGCCAGCACCTGGGGTTACGGGACAGGGTTTCGGGAGCAGTTCTTC	CASTWGYGTGFREQFF
.	TRBV3-1/TRBV3-2	15	once	TRBJ2-3	TGTGCCAGCAGCCTGGGACAAGTGAGCACAGATACGCAGTATTTT	CASSLGQVSTDTQYF
.	TRBV5-1	15	.	TRBJ1-2	TGCGCCAGCAGCCCTCTTTCCGGGGGACCCTATGGCTACACCTTC	CASSPLSGGPYGYTF
.	TRBV30	14	.	TRBJ2-5	TGTGCCTGGAGGGGGCGGATACTACAAGAGACCCAGTACTTC	CAWRGRILQETQYF
TRBD1	TRBV2	14	.	TRBJ1-1	TGTGCCAGCAGTGCAACAGGGGTTTTCACTGAAGCTTTCTTT	CASSATGVFTEAFF
.	TRBV5-4	15	.	TRBJ1-2	TGTGCCAGCAGCTTGGCCGGGAACGGCAACTATGGCTACACCTTC	CASSLAGNGNYGYTF
TRBD1	TRBV7-3	14	.	TRBJ2-3	TGTGCCAGCAGCTTTGGACAGGTTACGGATACGCAGTATTTT	CASSFGQVTDTQYF
.	TRBV18	12	.	TRBJ2-1	TGTGCCAGCTCACCCCAGGGCAATGAGCAGTTCTTC	CASSPQGNEQFF
TRBD1	TRBV29-1	16	.	TRBJ1-4	TGCAGCGTTGGTCAGGGGGCGGCGGCAACTAATGAAAAACTGTTTTTT	CSVGQGAAATNEKLFF
TRBD1	TRBV27	14	once	TRBJ1-2	TGTGCCAGCAGTTTGACGGGGACAGGGGAAGGCTACACCTTC	CASSLTGTGEGYTF
TRBD1	TRBV12-3/TRBV12-4	13	.	TRBJ1-5	TGTGCCAGCAGGGGGACAGGGAATCAGCCCCAGCATTTT	CASRGTGNQPQHF
.	TRBV19	14	.	TRBJ2-7	TGTGCCAGTAGTCTACAGGGCCGAACCTACGAGCAGTACTTC	CASSLQGRTYEQYF
.	TRBV10-3	14	.	TRBJ2-2	TGTGCCATCAGGGCAGGGGCAAACACCGGGGAGCTGTTTTTT	CAIRAGANTGELFF
.	TRBV2	13	.	TRBJ2-1	TGTGCCAGCAGACCCAACAGGGACAATGAGCAGTTCTTC	CASRPNRDNEQFF
.	TRBV5-4	13	.	TRBJ2-4	TGTGCCAGCAGCTTGGGCTCAGGGAATATTCAGTACTTC	CASSLGSGNIQYF
.	TRBV27	15	.	TRBJ2-7	TGTGCCAGCAGTTTATTAACTAGGGTTCCGTCCGAGCAGTACTTC	CASSLLTRVPSEQYF
TRBD1	TRBV19	18	.	TRBJ1-1	TGTGCCAGTAGTATAGATCAAGCAGGGGGATTGAGCGACGGTGAAGCTTTCTTT	CASSIDQAGGLSDGEAFF
TRBD1	TRBV10-3	14	.	TRBJ2-3	TGTGCCATCAGGGGGGACAGGGGCACAGATACGCAGTATTTT	CAIRGDRGTDTQYF
TRBD2	TRBV3-1/TRBV3-2	17	.	TRBJ2-3	TGTGCCAGCAGCCAACCTAGCGGGGGGGCCTTCACAGATACGCAGTATTTT	CASSQPSGGAFTDTQYF
TRBD2	TRBV5-1	17	.	TRBJ2-2	TGCGCCAGCAGCTCCGCTGGGGTAGCGGGACCCACCGGGGAGCTGTTTTTT	CASSSAGVAGPTGELFF
.	TRBV3-1/TRBV3-2	12	.	TRBJ2-5	TGTGCCAGCAGCCACCTAGACAGTCCCCAGAACTTC	CASSHLDSPQNF
.	TRBV24-1	16	.	TRBJ2-6	TGTGCCACCAGTGATTCCGGAGGCTCTGGGGCCAACGTCCTGACTTTC	CATSDSGGSGANVLTF
TRBD1	TRBV18	14	.	TRBJ1-2	TGTGCCAGCTCAGCGGGACAGGGGGGGTCTGGCTACACCTTC	CASSAGQGGSGYTF
.	TRBV27	18	.	TRBJ1-6	TGTGCCAGCAGTTTGACGGGCCCCAGGGATCTTTATAATTCACCCCTCCACTTT	CASSLTGPRDLYNSPLHF
TRBD1	TRBV6-6	14	.	TRBJ1-6	TGTGCCAGCAGTGACAGGGGGCGTTCTTCACCCCTCCACTTT	CASSDRGRSSPLHF
.	TRBV9	15	few	TRBJ2-2	TGTGCCAGCAGCGTAGAGCCCCAGAGGCCCGGGGAGCTGTTTTTT	CASSVEPQRPGELFF
.	TRBV10-3	18	.	TRBJ1-5	TGTGCCATCAGCCAACAACTACTTAGGGGAGGAAACGATCAGCCCCAGCATTTT	CAISQQLLRGGNDQPQHF
.	TRBV5-1	15	once	TRBJ2-3	TGCGCCAGCCGAGAGGGCCGAACAAGCACAGATACGCAGTATTTT	CASREGRTSTDTQYF
.	TRBV12-5	14	.	TRBJ1-5	TGTGCTAGTGGTCTACAGGTTAGCAATCAGCCCCAGCATTTT	CASGLQVSNQPQHF
.	TRBV20-1	14	.	TRBJ1-6	TGCAGTGCTAGTCTGGCCGGAGGGAATTCACCCCTCCACTTT	CSASLAGGNSPLHF
TRBD2	TRBV6-2/TRBV6-3	17	.	TRBJ2-5	TGTGCCAGCAGTTACCAGCGGGGGGGCCCGGTTCAAGAGACCCAGTACTTC	CASSYQRGGPVQETQYF
.	TRBV30	15	.	TRBJ2-6	TGTGCCTGGAACGGTGTGGGGGCCGGGGCCAACGTCCTGACTTTC	CAWNGVGAGANVLTF
TRBD1	TRBV7-8	14	few	TRBJ2-1	TGTGCCAGCAGCTCACGGGACAGAATCAGGGTGCAGTTCTTC	CASSSRDRIRVQFF
TRBD1	TRBV6-5	12	.	TRBJ1-2	TGTGCCAGCAGTTGGACAGGGACCGGCTACACCTTC	CASSWTGTGYTF
.	TRBV7-2	15	.	TRBJ2-5	TGTGCCAGCAGCTTACAGGGGGGTGTGGTTGAGACCCAGTACTTC	CASSLQGGVVETQYF
.	TRBV15	15	.	TRBJ2-1	TGTGCCACCAGCGGACAGGTGGGTGGGGGGAATGAGCAGTTCTTC	CATSGQVGGGNEQFF
.	TRBV19	15	.	TRBJ1-2	TGTGCCAGTAGTATCGCCGGGACACCGAACTATGGCTACACCTTC	CASSIAGTPNYGYTF
.	TRBV15	14	.	TRBJ1-2	TGTGCCACCAGCAGAGCGGGGGATGGCTATGGCTACACCTTC	CATSRAGDGYGYTF
TRBD1	TRBV2	14	.	TRBJ1-2	TGTGCCAGCACCTCCTTCGGACAGGGGGGGGATCTAGCCTTC	CASTSFGQGGDLAF
TRBD1	TRBV30	15	.	TRBJ1-1	TGTGCCTGGAGTGGAAGACAGGGGTGGGACACTGAAGCTTTCTTT	CAWSGRQGWDTEAFF
.	TRBV9	15	.	TRBJ1-5	TGTGCCAGCAGCGTCTCCGGCGACACCTATCAGCCCCAGCATTTT	CASSVSGDTYQPQHF
TRBD1	TRBV11-2	17	.	TRBJ2-6	TGTGCCAGCACCACTCACAGGGGTAGCTCTGGGGCCAACGTCCTGACTTTC	CASTTHRGSSGANVLTF
TRBD1	TRBV19	12	.	TRBJ1-6	TGTGCCAGTAGTGTGGGACAGAGTCCCCTCCACTTT	CASSVGQSPLHF
.	TRBV27	15	.	TRBJ1-2	TGTGCCAGCAGGGGCGAGTCCGAAACGATAAAGGGCTACACCTTC	CASRGESETIKGYTF
TRBD2	TRBV5-4	15	.	TRBJ2-1	TGTGCCAGCAGCCGCGGGGGAAGCTCCTACAATGAGCAGTTCTTC	CASSRGGSSYNEQFF